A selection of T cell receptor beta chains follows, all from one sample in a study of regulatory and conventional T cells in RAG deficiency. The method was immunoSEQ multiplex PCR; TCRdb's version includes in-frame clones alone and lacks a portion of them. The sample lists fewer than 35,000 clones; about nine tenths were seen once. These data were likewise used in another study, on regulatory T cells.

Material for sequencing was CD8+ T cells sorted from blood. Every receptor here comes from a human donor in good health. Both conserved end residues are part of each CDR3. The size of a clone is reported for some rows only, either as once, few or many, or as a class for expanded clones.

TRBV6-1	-	CASSGTTHTGELFF
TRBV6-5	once	CASSPGHAYEQYF
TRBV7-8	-	CASSLTTLGTSGNYEQYF
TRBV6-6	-	CASKLREGWYTQYF
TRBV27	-	CASSPGQGIYEQYF
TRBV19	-	CASSIEALGSTSEQYF
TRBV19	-	CASSNFGGGTDTQYF
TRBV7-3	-	CASSSTSGDTQYF
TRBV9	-	CASSVGLVNAGELFF
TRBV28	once	CASRSGTNNEKLFF
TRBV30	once	CAWSRTTEQFF
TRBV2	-	CASSGDGNQPQHF
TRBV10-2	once	CASSAGTRWSNTGELFF
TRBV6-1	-	CASSATSGSLLTGELFF
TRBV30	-	CAWSLNQNTEAFF
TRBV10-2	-	CASSDSNTEAFF
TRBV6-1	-	CASKTGYGYTF
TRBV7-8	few	CASSLEVSGFEEKLFF
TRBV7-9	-	CASRQGTGFQEQYF
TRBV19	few	CASFLSSGANVLTF
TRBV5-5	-	CASSLNPGDNQPQHF
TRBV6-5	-	CASSTSGDTDTQYF
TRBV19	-	CASSITGSWGQPQHF
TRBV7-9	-	CASSLGLWSEAFF
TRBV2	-	CARSTGNTEAFF
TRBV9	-	CASSLAGESYNEQFF
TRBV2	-	CASSETGSFAGAKGEQYF
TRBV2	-	CASSGGLNTEAFF
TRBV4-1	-	CASSPQTGREKLFF
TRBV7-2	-	CASSLAVVSTDTQYF
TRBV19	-	CASKMDGRNTGELFF
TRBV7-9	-	CASSLGVGLPLRDNNEQFF
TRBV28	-	CASSPAGRTEAFF
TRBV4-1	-	CASSQGSYEQYF
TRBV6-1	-	CASSKGLLNTEAFF
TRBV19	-	CASSATAGYGQPQHF
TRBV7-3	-	CASSFGQGSAYEQYF
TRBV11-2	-	CASSIKVWDRGDRQETQYF
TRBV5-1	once	CASSLSPGGSQETQYF
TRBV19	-	CASAVGLNTQYF
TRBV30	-	CAWSVGANTEAFF
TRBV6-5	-	CASSDVKGGFQPQHF